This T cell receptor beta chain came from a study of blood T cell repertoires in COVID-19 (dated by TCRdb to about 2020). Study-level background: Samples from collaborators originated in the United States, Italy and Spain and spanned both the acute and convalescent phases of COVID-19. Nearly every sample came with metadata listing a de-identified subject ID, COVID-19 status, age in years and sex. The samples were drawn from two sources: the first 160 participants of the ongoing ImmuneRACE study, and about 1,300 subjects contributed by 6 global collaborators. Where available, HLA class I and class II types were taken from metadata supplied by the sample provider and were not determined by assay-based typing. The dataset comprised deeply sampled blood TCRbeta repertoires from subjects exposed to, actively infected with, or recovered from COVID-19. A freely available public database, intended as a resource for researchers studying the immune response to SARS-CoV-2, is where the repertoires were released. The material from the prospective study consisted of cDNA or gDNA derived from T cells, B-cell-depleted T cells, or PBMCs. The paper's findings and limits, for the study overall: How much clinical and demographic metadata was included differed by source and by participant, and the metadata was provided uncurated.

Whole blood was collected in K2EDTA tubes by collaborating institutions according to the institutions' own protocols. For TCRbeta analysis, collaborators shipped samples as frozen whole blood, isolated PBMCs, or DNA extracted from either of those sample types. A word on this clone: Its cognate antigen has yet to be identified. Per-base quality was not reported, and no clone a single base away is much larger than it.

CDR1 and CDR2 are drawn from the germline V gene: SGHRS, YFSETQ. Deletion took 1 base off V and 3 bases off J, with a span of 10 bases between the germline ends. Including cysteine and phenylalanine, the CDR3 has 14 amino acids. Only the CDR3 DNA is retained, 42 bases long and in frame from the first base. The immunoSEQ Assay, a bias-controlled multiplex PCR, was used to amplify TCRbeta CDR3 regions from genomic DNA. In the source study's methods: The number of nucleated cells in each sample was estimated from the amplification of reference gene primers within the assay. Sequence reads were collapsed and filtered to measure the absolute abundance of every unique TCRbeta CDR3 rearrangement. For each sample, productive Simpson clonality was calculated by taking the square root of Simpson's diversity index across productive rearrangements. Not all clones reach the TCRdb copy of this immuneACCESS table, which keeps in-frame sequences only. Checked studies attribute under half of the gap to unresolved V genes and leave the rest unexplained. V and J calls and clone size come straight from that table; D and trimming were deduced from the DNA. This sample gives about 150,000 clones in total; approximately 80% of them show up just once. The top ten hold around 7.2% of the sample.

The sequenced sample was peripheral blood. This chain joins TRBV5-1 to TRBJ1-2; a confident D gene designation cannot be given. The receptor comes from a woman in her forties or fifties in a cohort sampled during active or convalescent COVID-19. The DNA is TGCGCCAGCAGCTTGAGGTCGGGAGACTATGGCTACACCTTC. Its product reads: CASSLRSGDYGYTF.